This T cell receptor (beta chain) was identified during a study of OX40 agonist ivuxolimab in advanced cancers. Study in general: Ivuxolimab, an antibody that agonizes OX40 (CD134), was administered to the patients.

Here immunoSEQ multiplex PCR was the method, and the copy in TCRdb shows in-frame clones only, minus some. This sample yields more than 75,000 clones, of which approximately 85% are seen a single time; approximately 0.2% belongs to the top ten. Baseline, cycle 4 day 1, and cycle 7 day 1 were the blood sampling points. Germline CDR1 reads SNHLY; CDR2 reads FYNNEI. Losses at the gene ends were 7 bases for V and 3 bases for J; bases not matched to a gene: 8. This CDR3 is 15 amino acids long. The clonotype originates from an adult with an advanced solid tumor such as melanoma, head and neck, liver or kidney cancer. The chain combines TRBV2 with TRBJ2-3, with TRBD1 matching 9 bases. Sequenced here: CD4+ or CD8+ T cells sorted from blood, sampled in a trial of the OX40 agonist ivuxolimab. The CDR3 bases are TGTGCCAGCACTAATGGGGGACAGGGAACAGATACGCAGTATTTT. Translation gives CASTNGGQGTDTQYF.